These 8 T cell receptor beta chains originate from one sample sequenced in a study of cytomegalovirus exposure and HLA in healthy donors. 60 Vbeta and 13 Jbeta primers were used in PCR. TCRdb's table, derived via immunoSEQ multiplex PCR, lists solely in-frame clones and lacks some. The sample has about 200,000 clones; the top ten hold 0.65% to 0.75%. Sequenced: PBMCs. These receptors originate from a boy aged 10-17 years in good health and CMV-seronegative.

This rearrangement joins TRBV4-3 to TRBJ2-1, with 8 bases matching TRBD2. This CDR3 is 16 amino acids long. Trimming at V came to 1 base and at J to 2 bases, leaving 4 bases not matched to a gene. Germline V gene sequence: CDR1 LGHNA, CDR2 YSLEER. The CDR3 sequence: CASSQARGGAYNEQFF. The CDR3 DNA sequence: TGCGCCAGCAGCCAAGCCCGGGGGGGCGCCTACAATGAGCAGTTCTTC.

V is TRBV2 and J is TRBJ2-2; perhaps TRBD1 as D (5 bases). The V and J ends lost 6 bases and 2 bases respectively, with 10 bases between them. Germline V gene lookup returns CDR1 SNHLY and CDR2 FYNNEI. This CDR3 spans 14 amino acids. CDR3 region: CASRTDYNTGELFF. The CDR3 region has the DNA TGTGCCAGCAGGACAGATTACAACACCGGGGAGCTGTTTTTT.

The rearrangement joins TRBV6-6 to TRBJ2-7; D remains unclear. The CDR3 is 12 amino acids. Germline V CDR1 and CDR2: MNHNY, SVGAGI (reference sequence). V lost 8 bases, J lost 3 bases, and 11 bases lay in between. CDR3 region: CASGNTYYEQYF. In DNA, the CDR3 is TGTGCCAGCGGTAACACATACTACGAGCAGTACTTC.

V gene TRBV5-1 combines with J gene TRBJ2-7; 7 bases align to TRBD2. The CDR3 extends over 15 amino acids. Germline CDR1 SGHRS, CDR2 YFSETQ. The V segment lost 2 bases and the J segment 3 bases; nucleotides outside the gene matches: 8. The CDR3 nucleotides are TGCGCCAGCAGCTTTTCTATTGGGACTAACTACGAGCAGTACTTC. This sequence encodes CASSFSIGTNYEQYF. Full variable domain (missing parts from reference TRBV5-1 and TRBJ2-7): KAGVTQTPRYLIKTRGQQVTLSCSPISGHRSVSWYQQTPGQGLQFLFEYFSETQRNKGNFPGRFSGRQFSNSRSEMNVSTLELGDSALYLCASSFSIGTNYEQYFGPGTRLTVT.

This chain uses TRBV4-1 with TRBJ2-3, with 11 bases aligning to TRBD2. The CDR3 sequence is 16 residues long. With V trimmed by 2 bases and J by 5 bases, 6 bases remained unmatched. Germline V gives CDR1 MGHRA, CDR2 YSYEKL. The CDR3 is CASSQSTSGVRDTQYF. CDR3 nucleotides: TGCGCCAGCAGCCAATCGACTAGCGGGGTTAGAGATACGCAGTATTTT.

Note on this clone: Other DNA sequences in this sample translate to the same CDR3. The V gene is TRBV19, the J gene TRBJ1-1; D remains unclear. The germline V gene encodes CDR1 LNHDA and CDR2 SQIVND (reference sequence). The CDR3 has 13 residues. Between the trimmed V and J ends, which lost 6 bases and 5 bases, there was a span of 13 bases. The CDR3: CASSRVDGTEAFF. In nucleotides, the CDR3 is TGTGCCAGTAGCCGGGTAGACGGGACTGAAGCTTTCTTT.

The chain carries TRBV7-2 and TRBJ2-3, with 10 bases identical to TRBD2. J was trimmed by 4 bases and V by 1 base; bases with no gene match: 5. Germline-derived CDR1 and CDR2 are SGHTA and FQGNSA. The CDR3 totals 16 residues. CDR3 sequence reads: CASSLDSSGGSDTQYF. The CDR3 DNA is TGTGCCAGCAGCTTAGATTCTAGCGGGGGATCAGATACGCAGTATTTT.

The CDR3 region has the DNA TGTGCCAGTATTGGAGGGTTCCGGGGCTACACCTTC. Translating gives CASIGGFRGYTF. The chain combines TRBV19 with TRBJ1-2; D is ambiguous. Germline V lookup: CDR1 LNHDA, CDR2 SQIVND (reference sequence). The CDR3 spans 12 residues. V lost 7 bases and J 8 bases, leaving 14 bases between the germline ends. Variable domain in full (rest from reference TRBV19 and TRBJ1-2): DGGITQSPKYLFRKEGQNVTLSCEQNLNHDAMYWYRQDPGQGLRLIYYSQIVNDFQKGDIAEGYSVSREKKESFPLTVTSAQKNPTAFYLCASIGGFRGYTFGSGTRLTVV.